This T cell receptor (beta chain) was sequenced during a study of STAT5B mutations in CD4+ large granular lymphocyte leukemia (dated by TCRdb to 2021 to 2024). Background for the entire study: Among the healthy controls, the CDR3 'QG' motif was associated with a particular HLA allele. The TCRbeta repertoires of CD4+ T-cell large granular lymphocyte leukemia patients were compared with the TCRbeta repertoires of healthy blood donors. Flow cytometry on FACSCanto II or FACSVerse confirmed that purified fractions exceeded 95% purity among lymphocytes.

Regarding this clone: No cognate antigen has been identified for it. One base away there is no much larger clone; base qualities are not given.

Study-level results and caveats: Main leukemic clonotypes were private to each patient, although about 25% appeared at low frequency in other patients' non-leukemic repertoires. Compared with healthy CD4+ repertoires, CD4-sorted patient repertoires appeared more clonal, and this difference remained even after the putative leukemic clones were removed. The data were not HLA-matched, and the higher clonality in CD4+ T-LGLL than in CD8+ T-LGLL could be due to the relatively small sample size. TRBV06-family usage was enriched among the top patient clones (8/27) compared with healthy controls (2/35).

Buffy coats from roughly 40 blood donors, supplied by the Finnish Red Cross blood service, were used as healthy controls. All TCR-sequenced material derived from peripheral blood: patient blood samples and healthy donor buffy coats. Peripheral blood mononuclear cells were isolated by Ficoll-Hypaque gradient centrifugation. CD4+ cells were magnetically purified from the buffy coats of healthy controls. Genomic DNA was extracted using the Gentra Puregene Cell and Tissue kit, and a Qubit 2.0 fluorometer was used to quantify it. The germline V gene (reference sequence) gives CDR1 as LNHDA and CDR2 as SQIVND. Measured from the cysteine to the phenylalanine, the CDR3 is 12 residues long. The CDR3 DNA has 36 bases and is translated from base 1. V is cut by 4 bases and J by 3 bases, and the space between the germline ends is 7 bases. The immunoSEQ assay at survey resolution was applied to genomic DNA for sequencing of TCRbeta rearrangements. Turning to the authors' computational methods: In the TCR sequencing data, the smallest productive clonotype frequency that could be detected was 2.59 x 10-5. Only productive TCRbeta rearrangements, defined as complete and in-frame sequences, were included in the analyses. Clonality for each sample was calculated as Simpson clonality in the immunoSEQ Analyzer version 3.0. Clones were categorized by frequency as very rare, small, medium, large (1-20%) or hyperexpanded (>20%). OLGA 1.2.3 estimated generation probabilities, VDJtools produced V-gene circos plots, VDJdb was queried for specificities, and GLIPH identified CDR3 motifs. The table was pulled from immuneACCESS by TCRdb, which kept in-frame rearrangements only. Such tables lose some clones; where checked, under half of the loss comes from unresolved V genes, and the rest has no known cause. The D gene and trimming were derived from the DNA, and the V and J assignments and clone size from that table. The sample table lists about 38,000 clones, more than 60% of them with a count of one. The ten largest clonotypes hold around 0.5% of the sample.

The clonotype was recovered from a human donor in good health. The sample taken for sequencing was CD4+ T cells from blood buffy coats. The sequence is built from TRBV19 and TRBJ2-7, with no confidently assigned D gene. The sequence in DNA is TGTGCCAGTAGTAGGGTCAACTACGAGCAGTACTTC. Translated, it reads CASSRVNYEQYF.